This TCR beta chain was identified in a study of tumor-infiltrating lymphocytes in primary liver carcinoma (dated by TCRdb to 2015 to 2018). About the full investigation: Hepatocellular carcinoma (four) or combined HCC and intrahepatic cholangiocarcinoma (one) was present in the five patients, who were three men and two women aged 30 to 69 years. The five patients had tumors staged T1-T3 N0M0, with maximum diameters ranging from roughly 4.2 to 11 cm. Each sample produced roughly 3.5 to 7.13 million productive TCRbeta reads, and read depth showed no significant difference between tissue types. The study combined TCRbeta repertoire sequencing, expression microarrays and whole-exome sequencing across five regions of each liver tumor, with adjacent normal tissue and blood. TCRbeta repertoire sequencing covered about 35 specimens from 5 patients: 25 or so tumor regions, 5 adjacent noncancerous liver tissues and 5 peripheral blood samples. The 25 or so tumor region samples were profiled with Agilent mRNA microarrays so that TCRbeta repertoire diversity could be related to the local molecular phenotype. Technical replicate repertoires showed high reproducibility, with mean shared-clone rates about 0.88 and correlation coefficients above 0.95. What the study reported, not specific to this receptor: A significantly larger repertoire fraction was made up by the top 250 clones in tumors than in blood (p = 0.039). Because sequencing covered only the TCR beta chain and unpaired alpha chains were not captured, true repertoire diversity is likely underestimated. Only about 7-25% of top clones were present in all five regions of a tumor, suggesting spatial heterogeneity of tumor-infiltrating T cells. Bulk unsorted samples precluded comparing CD4+ and CD8+ T cell repertoires. Only a few patients were included in the study, and the authors note that the findings should be validated in a larger study. Pairs of tumor regions showed greater repertoire overlap (mean approximately 35%) than tumor-adjacent pairs (roughly 17%) or tumor-blood pairs (approximately 15%), which is consistent with antigen-driven expansion.

Using a constant-region primer and ProtoScript II reverse transcriptase, TCRbeta-specific cDNA was reverse-transcribed from about 540 ng total RNA. Construction of the TCRbeta libraries relied on three nested rounds of multiplex PCR, following a slightly modified ARM-PCR procedure. The first two PCR rounds used multiplex TRBV1-TRBV30 forward primers with a Cbeta reverse primer, each for about 10 cycles. A final 25-cycle PCR with Deep VentR polymerase added sample barcodes and Illumina adapters. Before sequencing, amplicons of 200-500 bp were purified from gel using a QIAquick gel extraction kit. An Illumina HiSeq 2500 was used to sequence the TCRbeta amplicons with 250-bp paired-end reads. Regarding the original processing steps: Trimmomatic v0.33 was used to quality-trim the reads, and FLASH v1.2.11 was used to merge paired reads so that full CDR3 sequences could be recovered. MiGEC v1.2.1b assigned V, D and J germline segments to the rearranged TCRbeta sequences. Clonotype statistics and Shannon-Wiener diversity indices were computed with VDJtools v1.0.0. To cut down on sampling bias, every analysis after diversity analysis relied on just the 250 most abundant clonotypes from each sample. TCRdb redid the processing of the public reads, applying fastp at Q25 and MiXCR, and retained in-frame beta chains. Entries are consolidated by CDR3 protein sequence, retaining the most common genes and DNA. The V and J calls shown here were made by TCRdb, not taken from the authors' results. The sample has some 94,000 distinct CDR3 sequences on record, more than 65% of them singletons. Around 9.5% of the sample goes to the ten largest clones.

CDR1 and CDR2 were assigned from the germline V gene as MNHEY and SVGAGI. The CDR3 starts with the cysteine, ends with the phenylalanine, and has 17 residues. Solely the CDR3 DNA is kept, with 51 bases framed from the first base. The count of this clonotype is one. The target of this receptor is not known. One end of the junction fails to match germline, which may point to a read error. Without any cell sorting, total RNA and DNA were co-extracted from about 20-30 mg of bulk tissue using the AllPrep DNA/RNA mini kit. Between late 2015 and March 2016, 5 or 6 patients in China with histopathologically diagnosed primary liver carcinoma had their tumors surgically resected. Chronic HBV infection was present in the patients, and the patients were treatment-naive at sampling. Five spatially separated regions were sampled from each tumor: the superior, inferior, left-lateral and right-lateral poles, plus the tumor centre. More than 80% viable tumor cells were found by histology in every tumor sample. Fresh tumor and adjacent tissue pieces were bisected; one half was stored in RNAlater at -80°C, the other sent for histology.

The origin of this receptor is a woman in her sixties with primary liver carcinoma and hepatitis B virus infection. The rearranged chain carries TRBV6-5 and TRBJ1-1; perhaps TRBD1 is the D gene, with 6 bases matching. Sequencing was done on a sample of liver tumor tissue from sampling region 5. This specimen's cell subset or site label, interpreted: tumor region T5, tumor centre. The nucleotides read TGTGCCAGCAGTTCCTCTACAGGGAGAAGGGTGAGCACTGAAGTTTTCTTT. It translates to CASSSSTGRRVSTEVFF.